Listed below are T cell receptor beta chains from one sample, sequenced in a study of blood T cell repertoires in COVID-19. Clones were sequenced by immunoSEQ multiplex PCR, and TCRdb holds only the in-frame ones, with some missing. The table shows under 200,000 clones, with about 90% occurring only once. The material sequenced was peripheral blood. These receptors originate from a man aged 18-30 years with active or convalescent COVID-19. The CDR3 runs from the conserved cysteine through the conserved F or W. Fields, in order: J gene, V gene, clone size, D gene, CDR3 DNA, CDR3 protein. A D gene is named only where the DNA matches it firmly. Size tells how often a clone was seen (once, few, many) or the class of an expanded clone, and some rows leave it out.

>TRBJ1-6|TRBV2|-|-
TGTGCCAGCAGTGAAGGGACAGCGTATTCACCCCTCCACTTT
CASSEGTAYSPLHF
>TRBJ1-5|TRBV6-1|-|TRBD1
TGTGCCAGCAGTAAAGGGGTACAGGGGGCCCATCAGCCCCAGCATTTT
CASSKGVQGAHQPQHF
>TRBJ2-1|TRBV11-1|-|TRBD2
TGTGCCAGCAGCCTCCCGGGGGGCGGGAGGTGGCAGTTCTTC
CASSLPGGGRWQFF
>TRBJ2-7|TRBV19|-|TRBD1
TGTGCCAGTAGTGCTGGGACAGGGCCCTACGAGCAGTACTTC
CASSAGTGPYEQYF
>TRBJ2-5|TRBV6-5|-|TRBD1
TGTGCCAGCACACCAGGGGGCTCTGAGACCCAGTACTTC
CASTPGGSETQYF
>TRBJ1-2|TRBV18|-|-
TGTGCCAGCTCACTAGGGGGACAACTGGGAGGCTACACCTTC
CASSLGGQLGGYTF
>TRBJ1-2|TRBV13|-|-
TGTGCCAGCAGCTTAGTCGGCAGGGCGACCTATGGCTACACCTTC
CASSLVGRATYGYTF
>TRBJ1-2|TRBV7-9|-|-
TGTGCCAGCAGCTTAGGTACAGGGTTTGGACATGGCTACACCTTC
CASSLGTGFGHGYTF
>TRBJ1-1|TRBV4-1|once|-
TGCGCCAGCAGCCAAGGTATGAACACTGAAGCTTTCTTT
CASSQGMNTEAFF
>TRBJ2-1|TRBV2|-|TRBD2
TGTGCCAGCATGTGGACTAGCGGCTACAATGAGCAGTTCTTC
CASMWTSGYNEQFF
>TRBJ2-2|TRBV18|-|-
TGTGCCAGCTCATCCACGAACACCGGGGAGCTGTTTTTT
CASSSTNTGELFF
>TRBJ2-5|TRBV7-2|once|TRBD2
TGTGCCAGCTCCTTGGGTGTTGCGGGAGAAGAGACCCAGTACTTC
CASSLGVAGEETQYF
>TRBJ1-3|TRBV5-1|-|-
TGCGCCAGCAGCGCGGATTCCTCTGGAAACACCATATATTTT
CASSADSSGNTIYF